The sequence of this T cell receptor (beta chain) was determined in a study of T cell responses to AZD1222 COVID-19 vaccine (dated by TCRdb to the early 2020s). About the study as a whole: AZD1222 recipients whose second dose came at about 4 weeks and those whose second dose came at about 12 weeks were combined into one group, since spike-specific TCR depth and breadth did not differ between the two schedules. Trial participants were enrolled by age into 18-55, 56-69 and 70-plus year subgroups, with roughly 150, 30 and 60 TCR-sequenced participants respectively. TCR sequencing was performed for fewer than 250 trial participants, of whom around 210 were given two doses of AZD1222 and around 25 were given two doses of MenACWY control vaccine.

Turning to this clone: The clone's antigen remains unknown. No base quality information exists; no much larger clone differs at one position.

CDR3 length: 14 amino acids, cysteine to phenylalanine. Only CDR3 DNA remains: 42 bases, in frame from the first base. Germline trimming: 4 bases from V, 4 bases from J; junction bases outside gene matches: 6. From the germline V gene, CDR1 is SGHRS and CDR2 is YFSETQ. The sample's time point label, decoded: baseline before first vaccination. The vaccinee samples were drawn from two UK trials, COV001 and COV002, one of which was a single-blind randomized controlled phase 2/3 trial testing AZD1222 (ChAdOx1 nCoV-19) in healthy adults. Trial participant PBMC samples were collected at day 0 and day 28 after the second dose for TCRbeta chain sequencing. The CDR3 regions of human TCRbeta chains were analyzed by immunosequencing. Under the source paper's analysis protocol: Repertoire TCRs were matched against a reference library of SARS-CoV-2-specific TCRs generated with the MIRA antigen-specificity platform. Breadth meant the fraction of unique TCRs that were SARS-CoV-2-associated, whereas depth meant the fraction of total T cells that were SARS-CoV-2-associated. Each spike-specific TCR was assigned to its reactive spike region and to a CD4 or CD8 class using the MIRA data. Log10-transformed breadth and depth values were compared by one-way ANOVA with Sidak's multiple comparisons tests. The source is immuneACCESS, and TCRdb retained only in-frame sequences with V and J called. Part of the clones is not carried over; for the studies checked, unresolved V genes explain less than half of this, and the remainder is unexplained. D and trimming were read from the DNA, whereas the V and J calls and clone size are those reported in that table. Within this sample are about 150,000 clones, with approximately 90% of them counted one time only. The ten largest make up about 6.9% of the sample.

General conclusions and limits of the study: Epitopes outside the regions mutated in the B.1.351 and B.1.1.7 variants were reportedly recognized by nearly half of the unique spike-specific TCRs. CD4 TCRs associated with the vaccine covered the entire spike protein, and the dominant responses were in regions 160-218 and 743-854. Participants were mostly white British, with more females than males. The authors suggested clonal diversity may have been underestimated. Because no day 14 peak-response samples were available, the repertoires could be characterized only after the peak T cell response. The 56-69-year group was small, and its depth increase did not reach significance, likely because of low power. Only five or six AZD1222 recipients were SARS-CoV-2 seropositive at baseline, limiting conclusions about previously exposed vaccinees. Spike-specific TCR breadth and depth rose significantly after two AZD1222 doses compared with day 0 and with MenACWY recipients.

The sample was peripheral blood, taken on day 0 of AZD1222 vaccination. The chain employs TRBV5-1 and TRBJ2-5; the junction holds 8 bases that match TRBD1. The origin of this receptor is an adult in good health. DNA sequence: TGCGCCAGCAGCCGACAGGGGTCGGGAGAGACCCAGTACTTC. This yields the protein CASSRQGSGETQYF.